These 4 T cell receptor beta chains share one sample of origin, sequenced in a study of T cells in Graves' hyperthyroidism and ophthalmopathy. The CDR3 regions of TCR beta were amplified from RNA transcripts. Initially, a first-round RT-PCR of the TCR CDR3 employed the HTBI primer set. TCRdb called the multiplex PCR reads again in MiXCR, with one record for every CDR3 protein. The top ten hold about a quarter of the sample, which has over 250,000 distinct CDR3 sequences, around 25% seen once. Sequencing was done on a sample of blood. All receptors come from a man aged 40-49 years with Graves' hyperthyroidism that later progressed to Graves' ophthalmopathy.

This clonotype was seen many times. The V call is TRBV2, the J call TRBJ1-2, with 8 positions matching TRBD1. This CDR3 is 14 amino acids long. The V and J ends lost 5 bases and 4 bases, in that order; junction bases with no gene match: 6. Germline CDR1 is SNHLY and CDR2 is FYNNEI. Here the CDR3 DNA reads TGTGCCAGCAGTTTACAGGGGGAAGGCTATGGCTACACCTTC. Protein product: CASSLQGEGYGYTF.

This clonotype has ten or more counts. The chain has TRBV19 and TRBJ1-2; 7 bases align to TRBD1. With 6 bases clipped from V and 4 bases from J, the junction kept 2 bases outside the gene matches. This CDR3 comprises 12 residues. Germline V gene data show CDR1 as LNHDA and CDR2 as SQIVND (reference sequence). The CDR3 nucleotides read TGTGCCAGTAGACGACAGGGCTATGGCTACACCTTC. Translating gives CASRRQGYGYTF.

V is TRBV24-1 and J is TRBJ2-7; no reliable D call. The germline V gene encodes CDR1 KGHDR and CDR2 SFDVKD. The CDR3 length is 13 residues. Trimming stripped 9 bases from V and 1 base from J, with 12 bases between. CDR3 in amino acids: CATSTGWSYEQYF. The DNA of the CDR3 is TGTGCCACCTCGACTGGATGGTCCTACGAGCAGTACTTC.

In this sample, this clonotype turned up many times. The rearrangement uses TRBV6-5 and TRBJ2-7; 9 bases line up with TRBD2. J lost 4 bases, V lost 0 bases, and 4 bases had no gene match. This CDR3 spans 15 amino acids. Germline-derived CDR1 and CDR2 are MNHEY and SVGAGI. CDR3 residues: CASSYSRLADYEQYF. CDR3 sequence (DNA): TGTGCCAGCAGTTACTCTCGACTAGCGGATTACGAGCAGTACTTC.